This T cell receptor (beta chain) emerged from a study of human T cells and chemical hapten exposure. Background on the study: TCR yields per sample varied, mainly owing to small pooled library volume differences.

The length of the CDR3 is 16 residues. The V gene end was trimmed by 0 bases and the J gene end by 3 bases; junction bases not matched to a gene: 5. Germline CDR1 is LGHNA and CDR2 is YNFKEQ. Study results and limitations: Those TCRs sitting above 1 in 1000 frequency stayed the same with DPC sensitization.

This clonotype showed up many times. Its target is not known. The time point is: healthy volunteer bleed at 2 weeks. It was unfractionated whole blood from which total RNA was extracted. Separate cDNA molecules received unique molecular identifiers, which the library attached to them. How the authors handled the data: Per sample, the median was around 96,000 TCRs, with values from 23,224 to 690,600. TCRdb redid the calling of the RACE reads with MiXCR, one entry per CDR3 protein. V and J calls and clone size were set by TCRdb, not the authors. This table holds about 46,000 distinct CDR3 sequences, about 4.5% found once.

The source of this sequence is a female donor in good health. Some clones in this sample may be carry-over from other donors' samples. The J gene is TRBJ1-5, the V gene TRBV4-2, with TRBD1 matching 7 bases. What was sequenced was whole blood. CDR3 loop: CASSQEPGGVNQPQHF. The DNA for the CDR3 is TGTGCCAGCAGCCAAGAACCAGGGGGGGTCAATCAGCCCCAGCATTTT.